Listed here are 25 T cell receptor beta chains from one sample, sequenced in a study of tumor-infiltrating lymphocytes in glioblastoma multiforme. Multiple V-beta primers and a C-beta primer amplified TCRB from RNA. TCRdb redid the calling of the multiplex PCR reads with MiXCR, one entry per CDR3 protein. The sample records approximately 20,000 distinct CDR3 sequences, 65% to 75% being singletons. What was sequenced was peripheral blood. These receptors came from a male donor with glioblastoma.

A remark on this clonotype: Since a much larger clone is just one base distant, this may be a read error. The CDR3 bases are TGTGCCAACAGGAGGGGAAGTGAGCAGTTCTTC. It codes for CANRRGSEQFF. The chain has TRBV11-2 and TRBJ2-1; D might be TRBD2 (6 bases). The V end was cut by 10 bases, the J end by 9 bases, with 13 bases between. CDR1 and CDR2 (germline): SGHAT, FQNNGV. There are 11 residues in the CDR3.

A word on this clonotype: Compared with germline, one end of the junction differs, possibly owing to a read error. This chain links TRBV11-1 with TRBJ2-2; 7 positions agree with TRBD2. CDR3 length equals 15 residues. Per the germline V gene, CDR1 is SGHAT and CDR2 is FQDESV (reference sequence). The CDR3 protein is CASSLGLADAGKLFF. CDR3 DNA sequence: TGTGCCAGTAGCTTAGGGCTAGCGGACGCCGGGAAGCTGTTTTTT.

V gene TRBV6-2 or TRBV6-3 combines with J gene TRBJ2-3, with TRBD2 identical over 9 bases. The CDR3 is 15 residues long. Per germline, CDR1 MNHEY and CDR2 SVGEGT. V shed 2 bases and J 1 base; nucleotides not matched to a gene: 1. This chain's CDR3 is CASSYQREGTDTQYF. CDR3 coding DNA: TGTGCCAGCAGTTACCAGCGGGAGGGCACAGATACGCAGTATTTT.

Of note for this clonotype: An end of the junction differs from the germline gene, which may be a read error. The chain recombines TRBV20-1 with TRBJ2-3, with 9 bases matching TRBD1. In germline, CDR1 is DFQATT, CDR2 SNEGSKA (reference sequence). The CDR3 sequence is 15 residues long. The CDR3 is CIASRTGDYTDTQYF. CDR3 DNA: TGCATTGCTAGTAGGACAGGGGACTACACAGATACGCAGTATTTT.

The chain uses TRBV11-2 and TRBJ2-7; no reliable D call. Trimming shortened V by 8 bases and J by 3 bases, and 14 bases separated the two germline ends. CDR1 and CDR2 from the germline V gene are SGHAT and FQNNGV. This CDR3 has 13 amino acids. The CDR3 region has the DNA TGTGCCAGCCCACAGTGGAAAAACTACGAGCAGTACTTC. Amino acid sequence: CASPQWKNYEQYF.

About this clonotype itself: The junction shows a germline mismatch at one end, possibly a read error. The V gene is TRBV11-2, the J gene TRBJ2-2; tentatively, D is TRBD1 (6 bases). CDR1 is SGHAT and CDR2 is FQNNGV in the germline V gene. The CDR3 runs 14 residues. CDR3 in DNA: TGTGCCAGCAGCCTATTAAGGGACACCTGTGAGCAGTTTTTT. It yields the protein CASSLLRDTCEQFF.

To note about this clonotype: One end of the junction does not line up with germline, which may come from a read error. The chain joins TRBV11-2 to TRBJ2-7; D is uncertain. CDR1 is SGHAT and CDR2 is FQNNGV in the germline V gene. The CDR3 extends over 13 amino acids. In DNA form, the CDR3 reads TGCGCCAGCAGCTTCCGGCAATCCTACGAGCAGTACTTC. Translation: CASSFRQSYEQYF.

Turning to this clonotype: Compared with germline, one end of the junction differs, possibly owing to a read error. The rearrangement joins TRBV29-1 to TRBJ2-1; no firm D call. The CDR3 has 14 amino acids. Per germline, CDR1 SQVTM and CDR2 ANQGSEA. This CDR3 reads CSIDVDGPYNEQFF. CDR3 sequence (DNA): TGCAGCATTGATGTCGACGGCCCCTACAATGAGCAGTTCTTC.

The genes are TRBV29-1 and TRBJ1-1, with D maybe TRBD1 (5 bases). V lost 8 bases and J lost 4, with 20 bases in between. The CDR3 sequence is 14 residues long. The germline V gene encodes CDR1 SQVTM and CDR2 ANQGSEA. The CDR3 reads CSIVRGQGATEAFF. CDR3 bases: TGCAGCATTGTGAGGGGTCAGGGTGCCACTGAAGCTTTCTTT.

This clonotype has at least ten counts. V and J are TRBV29-1 and TRBJ1-1; D ambiguous. This CDR3 spans 13 amino acids. Deletions cut 2 bases from V and 0 bases from J, with 7 bases between. From germline, CDR1 is SQVTM and CDR2 ANQGSEA. CDR3 residues: CSVERLLNTEAFF. CDR3 nucleotide sequence: TGCAGCGTTGAACGTCTGCTGAACACTGAAGCTTTCTTT.

J is TRBJ2-3 and V is TRBV6-1; D call uncertain. Germline CDR1 reads MNHNS; CDR2 reads SASEGT. The ends were cut back, 8 bases at V and 4 bases at J, with 7 bases in the middle. CDR3 length equals 11 residues. The CDR3 protein is CASGYSDTQYF. CDR3 coding DNA: TGTGCCAGCGGTTACTCAGATACGCAGTATTTT.

This clonotype was found a few times. This clone may be a read error of a much larger clone one base away. This chain joins TRBV6-5 and TRBJ2-7; 9 nucleotides agree with TRBD1. Trimming at V came to 5 bases and at J to 2 bases, leaving 7 bases not matched to a gene. Germline CDR1 reads MNHEY; CDR2 reads SVGAGI. This CDR3 is 15 amino acids long. The CDR3 region is CASSTSGTGTYEQYF. For the CDR3, the DNA is TGTGCCAGCAGTACATCCGGGACAGGGACCTACGAGCAGTACTTC.

This clonotype has just a few counts. A much larger clonotype is one base distant, so this may be a read error. Because it lacks the conserved phenylalanine or tryptophan at the end, this CDR3 is likely a read error. The chain combines TRBV7-8 with TRBJ2-2; D gene ambiguous. The ends were cut back, 1 base at V and 5 bases at J, with 8 bases in the middle. CDR1 is SGHVS and CDR2 is FQNEAQ in the germline V gene. CDR3 size: 14 residues. The CDR3 DNA follows: TGTGCCAGCAGCTTAGTCAGCCGGACCGGGGAGCTGTTTTCT. The encoded protein is CASSLVSRTGELFS.

This clonotype was observed a handful of times. The genes are TRBV7-2 and TRBJ1-2; the D is unclear. The V and J ends lost 5 bases and 4 bases respectively, with 11 bases between them. Germline CDR1 is SGHTA and CDR2 is FQGNSA. CDR3 length equals 13 residues. The CDR3 DNA sequence: TGTGCCAGCAGCCAAAACAGCGGCTATGGCTACACCTTC. Its translation is CASSQNSGYGYTF.

This clonotype was seen once. Sequence at one end of the junction differs from germline and may be a read error. V is TRBV11-2 and J is TRBJ2-1, with 8 positions matching TRBD2. From germline, CDR1 is SGHAT and CDR2 FQNNGV. The length of the CDR3 is 15 residues. The CDR3 loop reads CASSLGIAGGNEQYF. Here the CDR3 DNA reads TGTGCCAGCAGCTTAGGTATCGCGGGGGGCAATGAGCAGTATTTC.

For this clonotype: Mismatch with germline at one junction end may stem from a read error. This chain uses TRBV11-2 with TRBJ2-3; tentative D call: TRBD2 (6 bases). The CDR3 contains 14 residues. CDR1 is SGHAT, CDR2 FQNNGV, per germline. The CDR3 here is CACSLSGFPDAQYF. The CDR3 DNA reads as TGTGCCTGCAGCTTAAGCGGGTTCCCAGATGCGCAATATTTT.

Regarding this clonotype: As the CDR3 is not closed by the conserved phenylalanine or tryptophan, this likely results from a read error. This chain connects TRBV11-2 to TRBJ2-7; 14 bases fit TRBD2. Germline V gene lookup returns CDR1 SGHAT and CDR2 FQNNGV. V was pared by 5 bases and J by 7 bases, with 13 bases of the junction left unmatched. The CDR3 has 17 residues. This chain's CDR3 is CASSPLWGRLAGGEQYI. The CDR3, as DNA: TGTGCCAGCAGCCCCCTGTGGGGCCGACTAGCGGGGGGGGAGCAGTACATC.

This clonotype was seen a few times. Given a much more abundant clone one base away, this may be a read error. The genes are TRBV6-5 and TRBJ1-5; the match to TRBD1 covers 7 bases. This CDR3 comprises 15 residues. The germline V gene has CDR1 MNHEY and CDR2 SVGAGI. The CDR3 protein is CASSPTGVSDQPQHF. CDR3 nucleotide sequence: TGTGCCAGCAGCCCCACAGGGGTTAGCGATCAGCCCCAGCATTTT.

The CDR3 reads CSVGKGAGQPQHF. CDR3 nucleotide sequence: TGCAGCGTCGGGAAAGGGGCCGGTCAGCCCCAGCATTTT. J is TRBJ1-5 and V is TRBV29-1, with D tentatively TRBD1 (5 bases). The CDR3 runs to 13 residues. CDR1 and CDR2 from the germline V gene are SQVTM and ANQGSEA. Trimming left V 6 bases short and J 6 bases short, with 15 bases between.

Note on this clonotype: The junction shows a germline mismatch at one end, possibly a read error. The chain links TRBV29-1 to TRBJ1-1; D is unclear. The CDR3 consists of 13 residues. Looked up from germline, CDR1 is SQVTM and CDR2 is ANQGSEA. The CDR3 region has the DNA TGTAGCGTTGAACGTCTGCTGCACACTGAAGCTTTCTTT. Translated, it gives CSVERLLHTEAFF.

Comments on this clonotype: The CDR3 does not close with the conserved phenylalanine or tryptophan, likely indicating a read error. V usage is TRBV29-1 and J usage is TRBJ2-5; tentative D call: TRBD2 (6 bases). The CDR3 consists of 14 residues. In germline, CDR1 is SQVTM, CDR2 ANQGSEA. Trimming cost V 3 bases and J 4 bases, with 15 bases left between them. The CDR3 here is CSVDASESGETQYL. The CDR3 coding sequence is TGCAGCGTTGATGCTAGCGAGAGCGGAGAGACCCAGTACCTC.

As for this clonotype: A read error may be the cause here, since a much bigger clone is one base away. The CDR3 sequence is CASSVTGAVALF. DNA for the CDR3: TGTGCCAGCAGCGTGACAGGGGCGGTAGCTCTCTTT. The chain carries TRBV11-2 and TRBJ1-1, with 8 bases lining up with TRBD1. Germline V gives CDR1 SGHAT, CDR2 FQNNGV. This CDR3 contains 12 residues.

The table lists this clonotype with a few counts. The chain couples TRBV2 to TRBJ2-5; maybe TRBD2 (6 bases). Trimming took 5 bases from V and 2 from J, leaving 15 bases between them. This CDR3 has 15 amino acids. The germline V gene has CDR1 SNHLY and CDR2 FYNNEI. CDR3 bases: TGTGCCAGCAGTTTTCCTAGCGTGAGACAAGAGACCCAGTACTTC. This codes for CASSFPSVRQETQYF.

The chain recombines TRBV11-2 with TRBJ2-1; 7 nucleotides align to TRBD2. The CDR3 covers 17 residues. The V and J ends lost 1 base and 2 bases, in that order; junction bases with no gene match: 8. Germline V gene sequence: CDR1 SGHAT, CDR2 FQNNGV. The CDR3 protein is CASSLVLSSGTYNEQFF. The CDR3 DNA is TGTGCCAGCAGCTTAGTTCTCTCTAGCGGCACCTACAATGAGCAGTTCTTC.

Comments on this clonotype: As the CDR3 is not closed by the conserved phenylalanine or tryptophan, this likely results from a read error. The rearrangement links TRBV11-2 to TRBJ2-7; either TRBD1 or TRBD2 may fit D (6 bases each). Germline V gene data show CDR1 as SGHAT and CDR2 as FQNNGV. Trimming left V 0 bases short and J 2 bases short, with 17 bases between. CDR3 size: 17 residues. The DNA of the CDR3 is TGTGCCAGCAGCTTAGATCGGGGGCCAGCAGGAGCCTACGAGCAGTACTCC. Amino acid sequence: CASSLDRGPAGAYEQYS.